The T cell receptor (beta chain) under discussion was sequenced for a study of graft-versus-host responses after intestinal transplantation (dated by TCRdb to the early 2020s). For the wider study: The transplants that recipients got were multivisceral, liver-intestinal, or isolated intestinal. The cohort enrolled under 30 intestinal transplant recipients, one of whom was a retransplant, and a few patients without pretransplant specimens were excluded. Alloreactive clones were identified by sequencing pre-transplant mixed lymphocyte reaction products and comparing these products with unstimulated pre-transplant donor and recipient T cells. Graft-versus-host and host-versus-graft alloreactive T cell clones were tracked in the graft, circulation and bone marrow after intestinal transplantation using bulk TCR-beta CDR3 sequencing. Rather than being sequenced by the commercial service, samples from a few later patients were sequenced in-house on an Illumina MiSeq and processed with MiXCR. A peak of at least 4% donor T cells among recipient peripheral blood mononuclear cells was the definition used for donor T cell macrochimerism. Every recipient was given anti-thymocyte globulin induction, then maintenance tacrolimus and steroids for roughly three years.

Receptor amplification or capture employed the immunoSEQ multiplex PCR assay. For most patients, genomic DNA was isolated with the Qiagen DNeasy Blood and Tissue Kit and sent frozen to Adaptive Biotechnologies for TCR sequencing. High-throughput TCR-beta CDR3 sequencing of genomic DNA from most patients was performed by Adaptive Biotechnologies. In the source study's methods: TCR sequencing data for around 19 patients were retrieved from Adaptive's ImmunoSEQ software; a few other patients were processed with MiXCR and VDJtools. To correct CD4 versus CD8 sorting errors, sequences present in both subsets at a frequency ratio below 5:1 were removed. CDR3 nucleotide sequences shared between donor and recipient were removed because the origin of such sequences could not be assigned. To count as alloreactive, a clone needed at least 2-fold expansion over unstimulated cells and a minimum CFSE-low frequency of 0.002% (template counts) or 0.001% (read counts). A clone was considered mappable if detected in the sequenced pre-transplant spleen, lymph node, or MLR CFSE-low populations of the donor or recipient. The cumulative frequency of alloreactive clones was calculated as a percentage of all sequences, weighted by copy number. Sourced from immuneACCESS, this table was stored by TCRdb with only in-frame sequences that have V and J called. A share of the clones is absent; for the studies checked, an unresolved V gene accounts for under half, and the remainder has no known explanation. The V and J calls and clone size come from that table; D and trimming were worked out from the DNA. The sample table records fewer than 120,000 clones; 90% to 95% of these occur just once. The ten most abundant clones make up around 0.55% of the sample.

A remark on this clone: There is no known antigen for this receptor. Base quality data are lacking; no much larger clone is found one base away.

The CDR3 covers 16 residues, taking in both the cysteine and the phenylalanine. CDR3 DNA is the only sequence kept; it has 48 bases, read in frame from the first base. From a lookup of the germline V gene (reference sequence), CDR1 and CDR2 are SEHNR and FQNEAQ. The trim is 5 bases for V and 5 bases for J, with a gap of 19 bases between the germline ends. The sample's time point, from its label and the paper: cells obtained before transplantation from donor or recipient. CD3+CD4+ and CD3+CD8+ populations were FACS-sorted from unstimulated pre-transplant donor and recipient cells taken from spleen or lymph nodes. Points the paper makes about the study in general: Early after transplant, peak levels of circulating GvH clones were found to be associated with declines in HvG clones. GvH clones were found in recipient bone marrow, and some of the GvH clones appeared earlier in ileal mucosa or blood, which is consistent with an intestinal mucosal origin. The relatively low number and heterogeneity of intestinal transplant patients limited the conclusions. In the allografts of patients with donor T cell macrochimerism, GvH to HvG T cell clonal ratios were high.

The input for sequencing was unstimulated CD8+ T cells sorted from spleen or lymph node cells, taken before intestinal transplant. The sequence derives from a human donor who received an intestinal transplant. This chain joins TRBV7-9 to TRBJ2-1; possibly the D gene is TRBD1, per 6 matching bases. The CDR3: CASSPEAGERHNEQFF. In nucleotide form, the sequence is TGTGCCAGCAGCCCAGAAGCAGGGGAGCGCCACAATGAGCAGTTCTTC.